This entry lists 29 T cell receptor beta chains sequenced from one sample in a study of beta chain features in type 1 diabetes (dated by TCRdb to 2017 to 2018). Paper-wide results and their limitations: Type 1 diabetes patients showed a moderate but significant shortening of TCRB CDR3 length in all four CD4+ subsets.

The antigens these receptors bind are not known. Library preparation used the immunoSEQ multiplex PCR assay. The entire isolated RNA was reverse transcribed using the High Capacity cDNA Reverse Transcription Kit, and thus expressed TCRB transcripts were sequenced. Held by TCRdb, this immuneACCESS table contains in-frame sequences only and omits some clones. Under half of the omission traces to an unresolved V gene where checked; the cause of the rest is unknown. The sample table holds hundreds of thousands of clones, of which over 11% were seen once. The ten top clones hold approximately 0.043% of the sample. Sequenced material: naive CD4+ T cells from blood. This specimen's cell subset or site label, interpreted: true naive CD4+ T cells. Source of these receptors: a man between 18 and 35 years old with type 1 diabetes.

This clone was seen more than once but under ten times. The chain combines TRBV13 with TRBJ2-2, with D perhaps matching TRBD2 (6 bases). Germline loops: CDR1 PRHDT, CDR2 FYEKMQ (reference sequence). V gave up 0 bases and J gave up 3 bases, with 8 bases separating them. CDR3 length equals 15 residues. CDR3 sequence: CASSLGLAYTGELFF. CDR3 DNA: TGTGCCAGCAGCTTAGGGCTAGCGTACACCGGGGAGCTGTTTTTT.

The chain combines TRBV4-3 with TRBJ2-3; D gene uncertain. The V end lost 0 bases, the J end lost 5 bases, and 15 bases lay between the germline ends. CDR3 length: 16 residues. Germline V gene sequence: CDR1 LGHNA, CDR2 YSLEER. CDR3 sequence: CASSQDLVQSGDTQYF. In DNA, the CDR3 is TGCGCCAGCAGCCAAGATCTTGTTCAGTCTGGAGATACGCAGTATTTT.

Only a few counts were recorded for this clone. The chain combines TRBV10-3 with TRBJ2-2, with D perhaps matching TRBD1 or TRBD2 (5 bases each). With 7 bases removed from V and 3 bases from J, the gap between germline ends came to 12 bases. The CDR3 runs 14 residues. In germline, CDR1 is ENHRY, CDR2 SYGVKD. The CDR3 DNA follows: TGTGCCATCAAATCAGGGACGGACACCGGGGAGCTGTTTTTT. It translates to CAIKSGTDTGELFF.

Only a few counts were recorded for this clone. The chain carries TRBV10-2 and TRBJ1-2, with D perhaps TRBD1 (6 bases). In germline, CDR1 is WSHSY, CDR2 SAAADI. V was trimmed by 1 base and J by 4 bases, leaving 10 bases between them. CDR3 length: 14 residues. CDR3 sequence: CASSEYRETYGYTF. The CDR3 DNA sequence: TGCGCCAGCAGTGAGTACAGGGAAACCTATGGCTACACCTTC.

The gene calls are TRBV7-9 and TRBJ2-3; 8 bases are a match to TRBD2. Germline values: CDR1 SEHNR, CDR2 FQNEAQ (reference sequence). J gave up 4 bases and V 4 bases, and 10 bases lay outside the gene matches. CDR3 length: 16 residues. The CDR3 loop is CASSSRAGGAPDTQYF. CDR3 DNA sequence: TGTGCCAGCAGCTCTAGGGCCGGGGGGGCCCCAGATACGCAGTATTTT.

This clone was counted between two and nine times. This chain links TRBV9 with TRBJ2-1; weak D call: TRBD2 (5 bases). Trimming took 4 bases from V and 4 from J, leaving 15 bases between them. Germline values: CDR1 SGDLS, CDR2 YYNGEE. The CDR3 is 15 residues long. The CDR3 bases are TGTGCCAGCAGCTGGTGGGCTAGCAGATACAATGAGCAGTTCTTC. Protein: CASSWWASRYNEQFF.

The V gene is TRBV11-2, the J gene TRBJ2-7, with D perhaps being TRBD1 or TRBD2 (5 bases each). CDR3 length: 14 amino acids. V lost 4 bases and J 3 bases, leaving 13 bases between the germline ends. Germline-derived CDR1 and CDR2 are SGHAT and FQNNGV. The DNA for the CDR3 is TGTGCCAGCAGCTCCCGGGGACGGCTCTACGAGCAGTACTTC. Translation: CASSSRGRLYEQYF.

The chain is built from TRBV14 and TRBJ2-7, with 8 bases matching TRBD2. Germline V CDR1 and CDR2: SGHDN, FVKESK. V lost 3 bases and J lost 3; bases outside the gene matches: 4. The CDR3 length is 14 residues. CDR3 protein: CASSHSGGDYEQYF. The CDR3 coding sequence is TGTGCCAGCAGCCACTCGGGGGGGGACTACGAGCAGTACTTC.

This clone was detected only a few times. The chain joins TRBV6-5 to TRBJ2-3; D tentatively reads TRBD1 or TRBD2 (6 bases each). V lost 2 bases and J 5 bases, leaving 11 bases between the germline ends. The CDR3 spans 14 residues. CDR1 MNHEY and CDR2 SVGAGI come from the germline V gene. The CDR3: CASSYLRGEDTQYF. CDR3 bases: TGTGCCAGCAGTTACCTTAGGGGGGAAGATACGCAGTATTTT.

The chain links TRBV25-1 to TRBJ2-1, with 14 bases aligning to TRBD2. Trimming removed 0 bases from V and 7 bases from J; junction bases left unmatched: 5. CDR3 length: 17 amino acids. Germline CDR1 is MGHDK and CDR2 is SYGVNS. CDR3 nucleotides: TGTGCCAGCAGTGAATATCCCGGGACTAGCGGGAGAAATGAGCAGTTCTTC. This encodes CASSEYPGTSGRNEQFF.

This chain connects TRBV28 to TRBJ2-5, with D perhaps assigned TRBD1 or TRBD2 (6 bases each). CDR1 is MDHEN, CDR2 SYDVKM, per germline. Between the trimmed V and J ends, which lost 5 bases and 5 bases, there was a span of 18 bases. The length of the CDR3 is 15 residues. The CDR3 protein is CASSVNGGAVETQYF. DNA of the CDR3: TGTGCCAGCAGTGTAAACGGGGGCGCGGTGGAGACCCAGTACTTC.

This clone occurred a few times. The chain combines TRBV30 with TRBJ2-2, with D possibly being TRBD2 (5 bases). Germline V gene lookup returns CDR1 GTSNPN and CDR2 SVGIG (reference sequence). The length of the CDR3 is 12 residues. Trimming pared 4 bases from V and 8 bases from J, leaving 11 bases between. The CDR3 region has the DNA TGTGCCTGGACTCGGGGTTTGGGGGAGCTGTTTTTT. It encodes CAWTRGLGELFF.

The chain combines TRBV6-5 with TRBJ1-1, with 8 bases matching TRBD1. The CDR3 covers 14 residues. The trim removed 6 bases at V and 5 bases at J, leaving 8 bases unmatched. Germline CDR1 MNHEY, CDR2 SVGAGI. The CDR3, as DNA: TGTGCCAGCAGGGAACAGGGGGAGAGAACTGAAGCTTTCTTT. Translation gives CASREQGERTEAFF.

There are many counts of this clone. The rearrangement links TRBV29-1 to TRBJ1-1; D might be TRBD1 (6 bases). The CDR3 has 14 amino acids. CDR1 SQVTM and CDR2 ANQGSEA come from the germline V gene. V lost 4 bases to trimming and J lost 0 bases, with 12 bases between them. CDR3 amino acids: CSVGPGHLNTEAFF. CDR3 sequence (DNA): TGCAGCGTTGGTCCGGGACACCTGAACACTGAAGCTTTCTTT.

V gene TRBV7-6 combines with J gene TRBJ2-7, with D perhaps TRBD2 (6 bases). CDR1 is SGHVS, CDR2 FNYEAQ, per germline. The V end was cut by 4 bases, the J end by 6 bases, with 13 bases between. CDR3 length: 13 residues. The CDR3: CASSYYRDSEQYF. The CDR3 nucleotides read TGTGCCAGCAGCTACTACCGGGACTCCGAGCAGTACTTC.

CDR3 amino acids: CAISEDSYQPQHF. The DNA of the CDR3 is TGTGCCATCAGCGAGGACAGCTATCAGCCCCAGCATTTT. V is TRBV10-3 and J is TRBJ1-5, with D perhaps matching TRBD1 (6 bases). The V gene's germline CDR1 is ENHRY and CDR2 SYGVKD. V was cut by 6 bases and J by 5 bases, with 11 bases left in between. The CDR3 extends over 13 amino acids.

The chain has TRBV15 and TRBJ2-5, with a weak D call TRBD2 (6 bases). V was clipped by 5 bases and J by 5 bases, with 18 bases between them. CDR1 LNHNV and CDR2 YYDKDF come from the germline V gene (reference sequence). This CDR3 contains 15 residues. This chain's CDR3 is CATSDPRGAGETQYF. CDR3 DNA: TGTGCCACCAGCGACCCGCGAGGGGCGGGGGAGACCCAGTACTTC.

The chain has TRBV11-2 and TRBJ1-2; D remains unclear. V shed 4 bases and J shed 7 bases, with 13 bases lying between them. Germline V lookup: CDR1 SGHAT, CDR2 FQNNGV. This CDR3 spans 13 amino acids. The CDR3 here is CASSSVRAVGYTF. The CDR3 DNA sequence: TGTGCCAGCAGCTCAGTAAGGGCTGTTGGCTACACCTTC. The whole variable domain, remainder taken from reference TRBV11-2 and TRBJ1-2, is EAGVAQSPRYKIIEKRQSVAFWCNPISGHATLYWYQQILGQGPKLLIQFQNNGVVDDSQLPKDRFSAERLKGVDSTLKIQPAKLEDSAVYLCASSSVRAVGYTFGSGTRLTVV.

The CDR3 DNA follows: TGTGCCAGCTCACCGACAGGGGGCCTGGACACTGAAGCTTTCTTT. This sequence encodes CASSPTGGLDTEAFF. The chain recombines TRBV18 with TRBJ1-1; TRBD1 agrees at 10 bases. Germline V gives CDR1 KGHSH, CDR2 LQKENI. The CDR3 runs to 15 residues. V was pared by 3 bases and J by 3 bases, with 4 bases of the junction left unmatched. Complete variable domain (other parts from reference TRBV18 and TRBJ1-1): NAGVMQNPRHLVRRRGQEARLRCSPMKGHSHVYWYRQLPEEGLKFMVYLQKENIIDESGMPKERFSAEFPKEGPSILRIQQVVRGDSAAYFCASSPTGGLDTEAFFGQGTRLTVV.

This clone was detected only a few times. The rearrangement uses TRBV10-3 and TRBJ2-7, with D possibly TRBD2 on 5 matching bases. The CDR3 spans 12 residues. The ends were cut back, 5 bases at V and 4 bases at J, with 9 bases in the middle. Germline V CDR1 and CDR2: ENHRY, SYGVKD. CDR3 bases: TGTGCCATCAGTCTAGAGGGTTACGAGCAGTACTTC. As protein: CAISLEGYEQYF.

In this sample, this clone turned up a few times. The chain recombines TRBV29-1 with TRBJ2-3; D possibly corresponds to TRBD2 (5 bases). CDR1 and CDR2 from the germline V gene are SQVTM and ANQGSEA. CDR3 length equals 14 residues. V was clipped by 4 bases and J by 5 bases, with 16 bases between them. This chain's CDR3 is CSVVRGGSGDTQYF. The CDR3 DNA reads TGCAGCGTTGTGCGTGGCGGGTCGGGAGATACGCAGTATTTT.

The chain combines TRBV2 with TRBJ2-3, with no clear D. The germline V gene encodes CDR1 SNHLY and CDR2 FYNNEI. CDR3 length: 15 amino acids. Trimming pared 3 bases from V and 2 bases from J, leaving 12 bases between. DNA for the CDR3: TGTGCCAGCAGTGACGTGGGGTTAGTCACAGATACGCAGTATTTT. This encodes CASSDVGLVTDTQYF.

The CDR3 nucleotides read TGTGCCAGCAGGGGGGACGTCGGGACCCCTGAAGCTTTCTTT. Its protein is CASRGDVGTPEAFF. The rearrangement joins TRBV2 to TRBJ1-1, with a weak D call TRBD1 (5 bases). Per germline, CDR1 SNHLY and CDR2 FYNNEI. This CDR3 has 14 residues. V was shortened by 6 bases and J by 6 bases, with 17 bases between the two germline ends.

This chain connects TRBV9 to TRBJ2-1; D may be TRBD1 or TRBD2 (5 bases each). The germline CDR1 and CDR2 sequences are SGDLS and YYNGEE. The CDR3 spans 14 residues. The V end lost 3 bases, the J end lost 12 bases, and 19 bases lay between the germline ends. CDR3 residues: CASSEPGRTLGQFF. The DNA of the CDR3 is TGTGCCAGCAGCGAGCCGGGACGGACGTTAGGGCAGTTCTTC.

The rearrangement links TRBV30 to TRBJ1-6; perhaps TRBD1 as D (6 bases). CDR3 length: 16 amino acids. Trimming took 7 bases from V and 0 from J, leaving 16 bases between them. Germline CDR1 GTSNPN, CDR2 SVGIG (reference sequence). The CDR3, as DNA: TGTGCCTTCGCCGGGGGGGCGAGCTCCTATAATTCACCCCTCCACTTT. Encoded protein: CAFAGGASSYNSPLHF.

The J gene is TRBJ2-4, the V gene TRBV29-1; D call uncertain. CDR1 and CDR2 from the germline V gene are SQVTM and ANQGSEA. This CDR3 has 14 amino acids. Trimming left V 6 bases short and J 0 bases short, with 12 bases between. CDR3 in amino acids: CSVANWEAKNIQYF. The CDR3 nucleotides read TGCAGCGTAGCCAACTGGGAAGCCAAAAACATTCAGTACTTC.

The chain combines TRBV2 with TRBJ1-4; D is unresolved. CDR1 is SNHLY and CDR2 is FYNNEI in the germline V gene. The CDR3 runs to 14 residues. Trimming shortened V by 7 bases and J by 7 bases, and 16 bases separated the two germline ends. CDR3 sequence (DNA): TGTGCCAGCAATTCTAGAATCCCGGGTGAAAAACTGTTTTTT. Translating gives CASNSRIPGEKLFF.

The chain joins TRBV29-1 to TRBJ2-5; 13 bases are shared with TRBD2. CDR1 is SQVTM and CDR2 is ANQGSEA in the germline V gene. With V trimmed by 6 bases and J by 2 bases, 9 bases remained unmatched. CDR3 length equals 16 residues. The CDR3 bases are TGCAGCGTCGCCCGAGGGACTAGCGGGGTACAAGAGACCCAGTACTTC. Protein product: CSVARGTSGVQETQYF.

This clone was seen only a few times. The chain carries TRBV6-5 and TRBJ2-7; 8 positions match TRBD2. The CDR3 is 13 amino acids. CDR1 and CDR2 (germline): MNHEY, SVGAGI. J was trimmed by 2 bases and V by 8 bases; bases with no gene match: 5. CDR3 DNA sequence: TGTGCCAGCGGCAGCGGGAGAGCCTACGAGCAGTACTTC. The encoded protein is CASGSGRAYEQYF.